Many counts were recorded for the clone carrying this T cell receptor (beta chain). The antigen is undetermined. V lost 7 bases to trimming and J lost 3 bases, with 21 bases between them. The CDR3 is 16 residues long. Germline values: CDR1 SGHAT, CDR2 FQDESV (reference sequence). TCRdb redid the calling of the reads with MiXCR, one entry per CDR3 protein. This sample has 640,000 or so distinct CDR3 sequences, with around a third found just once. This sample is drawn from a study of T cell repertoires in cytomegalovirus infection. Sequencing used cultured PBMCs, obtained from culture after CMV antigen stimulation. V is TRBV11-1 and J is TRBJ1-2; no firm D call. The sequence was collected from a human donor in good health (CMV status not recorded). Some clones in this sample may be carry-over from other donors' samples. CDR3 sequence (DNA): TGTGCCAGCATCCACAGATCCAACGGCCCTTACTATGGCTACACCTTC. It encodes CASIHRSNGPYYGYTF.